These 15 T cell receptor beta chains originate from one sample sequenced in a study of cytomegalovirus exposure and HLA in healthy donors. This PCR relied on a set of 60 Vbeta primers and 13 Jbeta primers. Assay used: immunoSEQ multiplex PCR; TCRdb lists only in-frame clones, some missing. This table has under 200,000 clones, 84% appearing once. The sample taken for sequencing was PBMCs. These receptors all stem from a man aged 30-40 years in good health and CMV-seronegative.

The chain recombines TRBV6-1 with TRBJ2-5, with D possibly matching TRBD1 (6 bases). The DNA end lines up better with TRBJ2-7; the J call may be wrong. This CDR3 comprises 15 residues. Germline values: CDR1 MNHNS, CDR2 SASEGT. CDR3 DNA: TGTGCCAGCAGTGCTTCCCCAGGGGCCGGCTACGAGCAGTACTTC. Translated: CASSASPGAGYEQYF.

This sequence joins TRBV13 and TRBJ2-1; 8 nucleotides align to TRBD2. The CDR3 consists of 15 residues. The V and J ends lost 5 bases and 7 bases, in that order; junction bases with no gene match: 10. From germline, CDR1 is PRHDT and CDR2 FYEKMQ (reference sequence). The CDR3 sequence: CASSLPGGPVNEQFF. The CDR3, as DNA: TGTGCCAGCAGCCTGCCGGGGGGGCCGGTAAATGAGCAGTTCTTC.

CDR3: CASRTGRSTEAFF. The CDR3 bases are TGTGCCAGCAGGACAGGGAGGTCCACTGAAGCTTTCTTT. This chain connects TRBV2 to TRBJ1-1, with 7 bases aligning to TRBD1. The J segment lost 4 bases and the V segment lost 6 bases, leaving 5 bases of the junction unmatched. Per the germline V gene, CDR1 is SNHLY and CDR2 is FYNNEI. The CDR3 extends over 13 amino acids.

The V call is TRBV19, the J call TRBJ2-2; TRBD1 agrees at 8 bases. The CDR3 totals 15 residues. V dropped 6 bases and J dropped 4; count of bases not matched to a gene: 7. The germline CDR1 and CDR2 sequences are LNHDA and SQIVND (reference sequence). CDR3 bases: TGTGCCAGTAGAAGATCCGGGACAGGCACCGGGGAGCTGTTTTTT. Its protein is CASRRSGTGTGELFF.

The J gene is TRBJ2-3, the V gene TRBV5-4; 15 bases are a match to TRBD2. CDR1 SGHNT and CDR2 YYREEE come from the germline V gene (reference sequence). The CDR3 sequence is 15 residues long. J was trimmed by 7 bases and V by 3 bases; bases with no gene match: 3. The CDR3 region has the DNA TGTGCCAGCAGCTGGGGACTAGCGGGAGGAAATACGCAGTATTTT. Translation: CASSWGLAGGNTQYF.

The genes are TRBV10-1 and TRBJ2-1, with 8 bases identical to TRBD2. Per the germline V gene, CDR1 is WNHNN and CDR2 is SYGVQD (reference sequence). The length of the CDR3 is 15 residues. With 3 bases clipped from V and 1 base from J, the junction kept 2 bases outside the gene matches. CDR3 DNA: TGCGCCAGCAGTGACTCGGGGGGGTCCTACAATGAGCAGTTCTTC. Encoded protein: CASSDSGGSYNEQFF.

V and J are TRBV18 and TRBJ2-5, with D tentatively TRBD1 (5 bases). Looked up from germline, CDR1 is KGHSH and CDR2 is LQKENI. Trimming removed 1 base from V and 5 bases from J, with 11 bases in between. The CDR3 is 14 amino acids. CDR3 protein: CASSPLTADETQYF. The CDR3 DNA is TGTGCCAGCTCACCACTGACAGCCGATGAGACCCAGTACTTC.

The rearrangement links TRBV5-1 to TRBJ1-1; D gene uncertain. This CDR3 is 14 amino acids long. Germline loops: CDR1 SGHRS, CDR2 YFSETQ. With 4 bases removed from V and 4 bases from J, the gap between germline ends came to 14 bases. Here the CDR3 reads CASSRTIGTTEAFF. CDR3 in DNA: TGCGCCAGCAGCCGCACCATCGGTACCACTGAAGCTTTCTTT.

In its sample, this clone was seen once. This rearrangement joins TRBV5-1 to TRBJ1-4; 9 nucleotides agree with TRBD1. The CDR3 sequence is 16 residues long. After removal of 8 bases from V and 2 bases from J, the junction contained 10 bases not matched to a gene. Germline loops: CDR1 SGHRS, CDR2 YFSETQ. CDR3: CASTSTGGHTNEKLFF. The CDR3 DNA reads as TGCGCCAGTACTTCCACAGGGGGCCATACTAATGAAAAACTGTTTTTT.

The rearrangement joins TRBV4-1 to TRBJ2-7, with 11 bases aligning to TRBD2. The CDR3 loop spans 16 amino acids. Trimming took 4 bases from V and 3 from J; bases not matched to a gene: 8. Germline assignment: CDR1 MGHRA and CDR2 YSYEKL. The CDR3 DNA reads as TGCGCCAGCAGCCCTATGGTCGGGACTAGCGGCTACGAGCAGTACTTC. It encodes CASSPMVGTSGYEQYF.

Concerning this clone: This CDR3 is also generated by other DNA sequences in the sample. The J gene is TRBJ1-6, the V gene TRBV5-1; D gene unclear. Germline V gene sequence: CDR1 SGHRS, CDR2 YFSETQ. The V and J ends lost 0 bases and 0 bases respectively, with 7 bases between them. The CDR3 loop spans 16 amino acids. CDR3 in DNA: TGCGCCAGCAGCTTGGGAGGTTCCTCCTATAATTCACCCCTCCACTTT. Protein: CASSLGGSSYNSPLHF.

This chain connects TRBV11-3 to TRBJ2-3; 8 bases are a match to TRBD2. The V and J ends lost 4 bases and 3 bases, in that order; junction bases with no gene match: 9. Germline CDR1 SGHNT, CDR2 YENEEA. The CDR3 runs 16 residues. The CDR3 region has the DNA TGTGCCAGCAGCTCATATAGCGGGGCTGGGACAGATACGCAGTATTTT. It encodes CASSSYSGAGTDTQYF.

There are a few counts of this clone. The V call is TRBV29-1, the J call TRBJ1-2, with 9 bases that match TRBD1. The CDR3 totals 15 residues. From germline, CDR1 is SQVTM and CDR2 ANQGSEA. Losses at the gene ends were 3 bases for V and 4 bases for J; bases not matched to a gene: 9. The CDR3 spells CSVEDSDRGLYGYTF. The CDR3 DNA sequence: TGCAGCGTTGAGGACTCGGACAGGGGACTCTATGGCTACACCTTC.

The rearrangement links TRBV7-2 to TRBJ2-5; D is ambiguous. The CDR3 loop spans 14 amino acids. V lost 1 base and J 2 bases, leaving 8 bases between the germline ends. Germline CDR1 is SGHTA and CDR2 is FQGNSA. This CDR3 reads CASSLVSIQETQYF. The DNA of the CDR3 is TGTGCCAGCAGCTTAGTTAGCATACAAGAGACCCAGTACTTC.

The rearrangement uses TRBV5-1 and TRBJ2-7, with a weak D call TRBD1 (6 bases). V lost 1 base and J 5 bases, leaving 10 bases between the germline ends. Germline V CDR1 and CDR2: SGHRS, YFSETQ. The CDR3 loop spans 13 amino acids. The CDR3 sequence is CASSLPRGNEQYF. CDR3 sequence (DNA): TGCGCCAGCAGCTTGCCCAGGGGAAACGAGCAGTACTTC.